This TCR beta chain was identified during a study of shared clonotypes between healthy human individuals. About the research overall: Researchers assigned three CD4 naive, three CD4 memory, two CD8 naive and one CD8 memory plate to each donor.

Here immunoSEQ multiplex PCR was the method, and the copy in TCRdb shows in-frame clones only, minus some. The data contain 2 million or so clones, approximately 94% of them singletons. Germline V gene lookup returns CDR1 SEHNR and CDR2 FQNEAQ (reference sequence). The CDR3 runs to 14 residues. Losses at the gene ends were 8 bases for V and 3 bases for J; bases not matched to a gene: 5. Only CD45RO-negative cells positively selected for CCR7 counted as naive CD8 cells, so terminally differentiated effector memory CD45RA+ cells were excluded. The V call is TRBV7-9, the J call TRBJ2-1; 9 bases align to TRBD1. The sequence came from a man aged 18 to 30 in good health. Sequencing used naive CD8+ T cells sorted from blood. In nucleotides, the CDR3 is TGTGCCAGCGGGGGGGACAGGGTCTACAATGAGCAGTTCTTC. The encoded protein is CASGGDRVYNEQFF.